This paragraph covers one TCR beta chain sequence. This record comes from a study of blood T cell repertoires in COVID-19. V lost 3 bases and J lost 6; bases outside the gene matches: 6. The CDR3 loop spans 14 amino acids. Germline V gene data show CDR1 as KGHSH and CDR2 as LQKENI. TCRdb's table, derived via immunoSEQ multiplex PCR, lists solely in-frame clones and lacks some. The table lists some 270,000 clones, 80% to 90% of them singletons. This chain connects TRBV18 to TRBJ1-1; the match to TRBD1 covers 8 bases. The sequenced sample was PBMCs or T cells enriched from blood (not recorded which). The source is a woman aged 25 to 39 who had recovered from COVID-19. The DNA of the CDR3 is TGTGCCAGCTCACCCGGGACAGGTGCCTCTGAAGCTTTCTTT. Protein product: CASSPGTGASEAFF.